Sequencing of this T cell receptor beta chain was carried out in a study of vaccination effects on CD4 cells after COVID-19. Libraries were prepared by immunoSEQ multiplex PCR; TCRdb keeps only in-frame clonotypes and omits some of them. This table holds around 63,000 clones, roughly 80% found once. Notes on this clone: Its target is not known.

Ahead of sequencing, the ViraFEST assay grew antigen-specific CD4+ T cells using viral peptide pools. Subsequent to less than twelve days of culture, CD4+ T cells were isolated. Absence of prior SARS-CoV-2 infection characterized the vaccine recipients, who showed negative nucleocapsid antibodies. Findings of the study overall: Clones induced by infection and by vaccine showed marked clonal contraction late after vaccination. Healthy vaccinees showed cross-reactivity with common cold coronaviruses in only 1 of 255 vaccine-induced clones.

CDR1 is KGHDR and CDR2 is SFDVKD in the germline V gene. With 5 bases clipped from V and 12 bases from J, the junction kept 5 bases outside the gene matches. The CDR3 runs to 12 residues. This TCR was recovered from a human donor who received a COVID-19 vaccine. Sequenced material: CD4+ T cells from PBMCs cultured with HCoV-OC43 spike peptides, taken before COVID-19 vaccination. Subset meaning: HCoV-OC43 spike overlapping peptide pool stimulation. The rearrangement joins TRBV24-1 to TRBJ2-1; 8 nucleotides line up with TRBD2. The CDR3, as DNA: TGTGCCACCAGTGTCGGGGGGGTAAGGCAGTTCTTC. It codes for CATSVGGVRQFF.